The clone carrying this T cell receptor (beta chain) has a count of ten or more. No antigen is known for it. The V end lost 0 bases, the J end lost 9 bases, and 21 bases lay between the germline ends. This CDR3 spans 16 amino acids. CDR1 and CDR2 from the germline V gene are GTSNPN and SVGIG (reference sequence). Patients were excluded for uncontrolled infection, other autoimmune disease, pregnancy or lactation. On the basis of clinical symptoms, serum thyroxine and TRAb, thyroid ultrasound and orbital computed tomography, diagnoses were made. The data were taken from a study of T cells in Graves' hyperthyroidism and ophthalmopathy. Regarding the study as a whole: Most thyroid clonotypes expanded above 0.001 were also detected in blood. Separating ophthalmopathy from stable hyperthyroidism was achieved by a 13 V-J model.

TCR beta CDR3 region amplification was performed from RNA transcripts. Using the HTBI primer set, a first-round RT-PCR was run on the TCR CDR3. A single record per CDR3 protein comes from TCRdb applying MiXCR to the multiplex PCR reads. The sample holds 500,000 to 550,000 distinct CDR3 sequences, nearly 20% seen once. The chain carries TRBV30 and TRBJ1-5, with D maybe TRBD1 (5 bases). Sequencing was carried out using blood. The TCR comes from a man in his forties or fifties with Graves' ophthalmopathy. The chain's CDR3 is CAWSVGRTLARVPQHF. In DNA, the CDR3 is TGTGCCTGGAGTGTAGGTCGGACACTTGCAAGGGTGCCCCAGCATTTT.